A selection of T cell receptor beta chains follows, all from one sample in a study of CD8 T cells in Susac syndrome. TCRdb processed the immunoSEQ multiplex PCR reads anew with MiXCR; each CDR3 protein has one entry. This repertoire shows some 260,000 distinct CDR3 sequences, just under 95% found once; its top ten account for approximately 0.072%. The sequenced sample consisted of CD4+ T cells from PBMCs. The receptors here all came from a human donor with multiple sclerosis. CDR3s leave out the opening cysteine and the closing phenylalanine or tryptophan.

J,V,CDR3
TRBJ1-2,TRBV24-1,ATSDPLGALT
TRBJ2-7,TRBV2,ASTVSRGLGAYEQY
TRBJ2-1,TRBV23-1,ASSKAMGNEQF
TRBJ2-1,TRBV29-1,SVDRSGTGSWGQF
TRBJ2-5,TRBV4-2,ASSQDAGGQAETQY
TRBJ1-2,TRBV29-1,SVTTQGFNYGYT
TRBJ2-5,TRBV12-3/TRBV12-4,ASSSPSGRREETQY
TRBJ2-1,TRBV12-3/TRBV12-4,ASSPSGRYNEQF
TRBJ2-6,TRBV19,ASGTPGDLTSGANVLT
TRBJ1-4,TRBV21-1,ASSGRGHVSNEKLF
TRBJ2-2,TRBV27,ASSRGADTGELF